This note documents a single T cell receptor beta chain sequence. The antigen remains undetermined. This sample was included in a study of cytomegalovirus exposure and HLA in healthy donors. Study at large: An earlier analysis found some 100 million unique TCR beta sequences from roughly 170 million T cells. Among several hundred genotyped donors, roughly 81% fell in the Caucasian-associated ancestry cluster.

V dropped 3 bases and J dropped 7; count of bases not matched to a gene: 7. This CDR3 spans 15 amino acids. Germline V gene sequence: CDR1 PRHDT, CDR2 FYEKMQ (reference sequence). The PCR used 60 Vbeta and 13 Jbeta primers. Assay: immunoSEQ multiplex PCR; the TCRdb copy retains only in-frame clones and omits some. There are 150,000 to 200,000 clones in the sample; roughly 80% occur only once, and about 10% lies in the top ten. Findings and limits, study-wide: Later analysis suggested most CMV-associated TCR beta chains were HLA-restricted.

The receptor was derived from a man aged 50-59 years in good health and CMV-seropositive. The sequenced sample consisted of PBMCs. The chain employs TRBV13 and TRBJ1-5, with TRBD1 matching over 9 bases. CDR3 DNA sequence: TGTGCCAGCAGCTTGGGACAGGGCTGGGGGCAGCCCCAGCATTTT. Its protein product is CASSLGQGWGQPQHF. The variable domain in full, with the rest retrieved from reference TRBV13 and TRBJ1-5, is AAGVIQSPRHLIKEKRETATLKCYPIPRHDTVYWYQQGPGQDPQFLISFYEKMQSDKGSIPDRFSAQQFSDYHSELNMSSLELGDSALYFCASSLGQGWGQPQHFGDGTRLSIL.